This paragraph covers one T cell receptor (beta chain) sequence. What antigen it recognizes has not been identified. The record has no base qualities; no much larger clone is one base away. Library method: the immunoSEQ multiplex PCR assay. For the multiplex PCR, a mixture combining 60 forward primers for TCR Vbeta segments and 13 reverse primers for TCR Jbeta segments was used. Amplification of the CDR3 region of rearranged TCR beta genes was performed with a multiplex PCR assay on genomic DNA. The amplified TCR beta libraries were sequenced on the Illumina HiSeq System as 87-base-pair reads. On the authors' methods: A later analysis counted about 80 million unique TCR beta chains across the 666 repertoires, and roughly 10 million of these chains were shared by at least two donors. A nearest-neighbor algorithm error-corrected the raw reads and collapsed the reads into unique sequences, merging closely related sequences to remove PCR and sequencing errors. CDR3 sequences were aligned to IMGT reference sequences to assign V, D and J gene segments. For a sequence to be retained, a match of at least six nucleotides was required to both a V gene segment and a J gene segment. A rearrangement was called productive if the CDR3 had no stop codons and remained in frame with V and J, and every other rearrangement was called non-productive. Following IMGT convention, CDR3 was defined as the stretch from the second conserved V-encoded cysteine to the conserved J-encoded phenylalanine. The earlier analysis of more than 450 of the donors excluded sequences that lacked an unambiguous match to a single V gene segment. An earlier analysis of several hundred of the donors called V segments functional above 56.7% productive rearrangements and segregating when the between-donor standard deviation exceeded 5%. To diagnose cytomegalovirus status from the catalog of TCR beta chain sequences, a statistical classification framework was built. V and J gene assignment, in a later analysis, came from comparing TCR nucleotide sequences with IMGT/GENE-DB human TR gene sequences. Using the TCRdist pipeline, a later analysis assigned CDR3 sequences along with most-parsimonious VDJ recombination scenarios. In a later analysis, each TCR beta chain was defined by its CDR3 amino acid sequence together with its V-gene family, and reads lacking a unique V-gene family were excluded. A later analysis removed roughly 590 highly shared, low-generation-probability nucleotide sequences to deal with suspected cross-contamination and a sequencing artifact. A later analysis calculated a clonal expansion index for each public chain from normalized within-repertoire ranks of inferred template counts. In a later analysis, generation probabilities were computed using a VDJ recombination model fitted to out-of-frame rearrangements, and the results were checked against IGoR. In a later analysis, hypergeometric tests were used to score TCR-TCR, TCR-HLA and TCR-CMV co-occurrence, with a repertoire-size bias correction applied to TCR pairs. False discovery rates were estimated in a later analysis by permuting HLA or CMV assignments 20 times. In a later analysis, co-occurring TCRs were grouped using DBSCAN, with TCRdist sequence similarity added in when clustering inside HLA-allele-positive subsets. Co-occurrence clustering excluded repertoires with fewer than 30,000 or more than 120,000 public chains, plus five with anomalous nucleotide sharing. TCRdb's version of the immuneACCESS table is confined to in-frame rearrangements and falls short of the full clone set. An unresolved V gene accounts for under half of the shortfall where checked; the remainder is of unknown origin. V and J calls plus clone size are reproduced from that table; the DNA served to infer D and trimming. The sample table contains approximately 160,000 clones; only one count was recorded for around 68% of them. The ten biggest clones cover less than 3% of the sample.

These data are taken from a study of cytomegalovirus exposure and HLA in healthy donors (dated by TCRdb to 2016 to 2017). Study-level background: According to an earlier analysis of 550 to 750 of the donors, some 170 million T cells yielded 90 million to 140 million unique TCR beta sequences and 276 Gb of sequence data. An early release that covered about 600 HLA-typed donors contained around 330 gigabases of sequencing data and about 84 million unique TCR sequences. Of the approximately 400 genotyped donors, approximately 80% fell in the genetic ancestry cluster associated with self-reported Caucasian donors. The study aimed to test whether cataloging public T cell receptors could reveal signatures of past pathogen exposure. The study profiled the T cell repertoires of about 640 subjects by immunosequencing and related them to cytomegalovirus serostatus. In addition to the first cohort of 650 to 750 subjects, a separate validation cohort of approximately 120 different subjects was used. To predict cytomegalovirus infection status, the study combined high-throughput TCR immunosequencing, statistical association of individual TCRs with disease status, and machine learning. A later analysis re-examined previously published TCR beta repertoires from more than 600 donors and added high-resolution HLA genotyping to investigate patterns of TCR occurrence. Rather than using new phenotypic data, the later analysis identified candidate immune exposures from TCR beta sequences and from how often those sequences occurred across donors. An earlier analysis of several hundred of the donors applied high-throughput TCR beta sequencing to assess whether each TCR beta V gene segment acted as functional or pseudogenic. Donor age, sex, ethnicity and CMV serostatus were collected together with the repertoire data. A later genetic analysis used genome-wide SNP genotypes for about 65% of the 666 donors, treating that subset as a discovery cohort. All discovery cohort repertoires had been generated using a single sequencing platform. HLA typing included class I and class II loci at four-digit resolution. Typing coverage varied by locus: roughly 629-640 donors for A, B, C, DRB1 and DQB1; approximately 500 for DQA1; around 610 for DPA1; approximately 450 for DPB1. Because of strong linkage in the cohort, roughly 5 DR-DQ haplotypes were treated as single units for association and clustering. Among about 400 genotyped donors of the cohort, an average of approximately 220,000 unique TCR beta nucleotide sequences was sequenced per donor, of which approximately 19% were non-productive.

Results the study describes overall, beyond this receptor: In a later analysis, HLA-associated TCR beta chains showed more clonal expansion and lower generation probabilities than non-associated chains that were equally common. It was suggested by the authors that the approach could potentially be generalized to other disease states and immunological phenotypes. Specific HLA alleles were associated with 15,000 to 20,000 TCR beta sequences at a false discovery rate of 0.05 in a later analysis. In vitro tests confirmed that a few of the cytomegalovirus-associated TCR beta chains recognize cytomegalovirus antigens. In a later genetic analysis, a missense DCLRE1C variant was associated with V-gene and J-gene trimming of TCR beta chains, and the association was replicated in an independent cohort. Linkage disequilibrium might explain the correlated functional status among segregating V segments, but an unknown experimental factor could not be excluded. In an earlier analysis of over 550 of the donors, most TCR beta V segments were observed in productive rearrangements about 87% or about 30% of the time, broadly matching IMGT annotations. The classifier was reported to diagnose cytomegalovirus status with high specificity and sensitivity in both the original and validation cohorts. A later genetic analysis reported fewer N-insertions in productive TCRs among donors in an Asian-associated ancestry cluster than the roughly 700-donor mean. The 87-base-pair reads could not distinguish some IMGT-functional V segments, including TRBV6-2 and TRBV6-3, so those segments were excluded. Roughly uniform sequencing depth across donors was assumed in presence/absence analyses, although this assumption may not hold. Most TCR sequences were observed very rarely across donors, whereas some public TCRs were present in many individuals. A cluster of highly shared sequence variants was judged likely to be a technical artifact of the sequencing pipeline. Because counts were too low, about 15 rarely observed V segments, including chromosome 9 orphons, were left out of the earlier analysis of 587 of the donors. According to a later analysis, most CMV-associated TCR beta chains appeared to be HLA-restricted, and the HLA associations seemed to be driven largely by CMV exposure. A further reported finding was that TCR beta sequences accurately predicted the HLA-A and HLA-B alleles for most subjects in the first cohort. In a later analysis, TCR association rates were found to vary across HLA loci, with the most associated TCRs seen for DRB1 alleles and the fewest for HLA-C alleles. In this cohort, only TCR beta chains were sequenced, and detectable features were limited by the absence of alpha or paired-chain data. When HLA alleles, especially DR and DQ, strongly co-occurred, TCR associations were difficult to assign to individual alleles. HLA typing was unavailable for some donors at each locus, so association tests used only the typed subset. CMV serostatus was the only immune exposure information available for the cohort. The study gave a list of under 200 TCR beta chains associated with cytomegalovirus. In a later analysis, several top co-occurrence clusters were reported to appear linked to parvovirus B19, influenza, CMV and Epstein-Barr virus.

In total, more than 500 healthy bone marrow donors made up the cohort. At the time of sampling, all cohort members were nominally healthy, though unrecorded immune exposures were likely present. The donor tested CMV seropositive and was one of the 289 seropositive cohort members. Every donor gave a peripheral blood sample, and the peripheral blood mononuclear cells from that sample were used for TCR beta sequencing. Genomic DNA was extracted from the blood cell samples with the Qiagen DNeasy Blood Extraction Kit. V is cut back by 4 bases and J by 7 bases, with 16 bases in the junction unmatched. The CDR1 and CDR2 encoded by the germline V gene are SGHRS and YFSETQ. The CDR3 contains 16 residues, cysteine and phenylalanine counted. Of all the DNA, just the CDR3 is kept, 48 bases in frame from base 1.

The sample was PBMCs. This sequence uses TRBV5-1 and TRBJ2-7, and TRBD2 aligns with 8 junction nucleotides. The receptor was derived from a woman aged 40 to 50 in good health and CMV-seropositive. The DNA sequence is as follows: TGCGCCAGCAGCACTCAACATAGCGGGATATTTTCTGAGCAGTACTTC. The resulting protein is CASSTQHSGIFSEQYF.